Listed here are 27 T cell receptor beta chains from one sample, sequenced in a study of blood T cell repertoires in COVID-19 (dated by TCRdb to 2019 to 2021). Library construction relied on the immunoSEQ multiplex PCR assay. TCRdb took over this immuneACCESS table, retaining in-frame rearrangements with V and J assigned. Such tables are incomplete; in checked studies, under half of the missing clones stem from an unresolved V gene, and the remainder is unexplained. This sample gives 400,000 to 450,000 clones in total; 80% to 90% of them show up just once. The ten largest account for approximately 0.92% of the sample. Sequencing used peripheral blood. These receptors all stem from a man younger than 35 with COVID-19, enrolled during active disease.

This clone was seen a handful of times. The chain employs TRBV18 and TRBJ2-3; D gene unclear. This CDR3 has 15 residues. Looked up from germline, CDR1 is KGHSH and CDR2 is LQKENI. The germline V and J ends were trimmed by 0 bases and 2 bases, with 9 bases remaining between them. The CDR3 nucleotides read TGTGCCAGCTCACCACCGAGCCTACCCACAGATACGCAGTATTTT. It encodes CASSPPSLPTDTQYF.

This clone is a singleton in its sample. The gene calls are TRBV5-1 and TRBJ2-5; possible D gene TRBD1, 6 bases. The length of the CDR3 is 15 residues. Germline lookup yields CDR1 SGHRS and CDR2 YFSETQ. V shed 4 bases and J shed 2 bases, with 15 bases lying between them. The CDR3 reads CASSTTGQIQETQYF. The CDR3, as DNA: TGCGCCAGCAGCACTACCGGACAGATACAAGAGACCCAGTACTTC. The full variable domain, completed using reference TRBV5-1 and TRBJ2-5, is KAGVTQTPRYLIKTRGQQVTLSCSPISGHRSVSWYQQTPGQGLQFLFEYFSETQRNKGNFPGRFSGRQFSNSRSEMNVSTLELGDSALYLCASSTTGQIQETQYFGPGTRLLVL.

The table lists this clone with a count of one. CDR3 sequence reads: CASSLSGRAGNIQYF. CDR3 in DNA: TGTGCCAGCAGCCTCAGCGGGAGGGCCGGAAACATTCAGTACTTC. The chain combines TRBV2 with TRBJ2-4; 10 bases are a match to TRBD2. This CDR3 comprises 15 residues. Trimming removed 6 bases from V and 6 bases from J; junction bases left unmatched: 8. The V gene's germline CDR1 is SNHLY and CDR2 FYNNEI.

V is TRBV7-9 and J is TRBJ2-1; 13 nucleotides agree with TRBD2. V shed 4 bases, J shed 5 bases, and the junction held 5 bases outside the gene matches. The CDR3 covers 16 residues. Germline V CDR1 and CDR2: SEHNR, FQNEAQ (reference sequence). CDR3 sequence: CASSSRTSGSDNEQFF. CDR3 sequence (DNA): TGTGCCAGCAGCTCGCGGACTAGCGGGAGCGACAATGAGCAGTTCTTC.

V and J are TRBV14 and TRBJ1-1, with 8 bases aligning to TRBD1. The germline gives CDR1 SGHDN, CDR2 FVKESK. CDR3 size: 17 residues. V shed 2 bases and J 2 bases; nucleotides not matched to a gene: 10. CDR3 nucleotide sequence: TGTGCCAGCAGCCAACCATTTGACAGGGGCTATAACACTGAAGCTTTCTTT. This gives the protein CASSQPFDRGYNTEAFF.

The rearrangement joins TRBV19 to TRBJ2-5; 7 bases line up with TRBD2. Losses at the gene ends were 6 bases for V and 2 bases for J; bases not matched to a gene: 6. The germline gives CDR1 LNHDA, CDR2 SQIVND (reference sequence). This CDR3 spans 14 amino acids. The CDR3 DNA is TGTGCCAGTAGGCACCGCGGGGGTCAAGAGACCCAGTACTTC. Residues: CASRHRGGQETQYF.

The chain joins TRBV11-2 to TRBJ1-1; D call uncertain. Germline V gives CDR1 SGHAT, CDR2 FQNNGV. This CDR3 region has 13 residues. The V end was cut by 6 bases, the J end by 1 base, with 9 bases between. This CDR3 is CASSPEGNTEAFF. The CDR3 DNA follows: TGTGCCAGCAGTCCAGAGGGGAACACTGAAGCTTTCTTT.

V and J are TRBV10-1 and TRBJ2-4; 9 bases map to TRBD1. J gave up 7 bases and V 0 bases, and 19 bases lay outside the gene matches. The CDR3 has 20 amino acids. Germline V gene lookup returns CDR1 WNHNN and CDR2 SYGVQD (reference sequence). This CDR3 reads CASSESVGIRQGVYLNIQYF. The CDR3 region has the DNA TGCGCCAGCAGTGAGTCTGTAGGGATACGACAGGGGGTATATTTGAACATTCAGTACTTC.

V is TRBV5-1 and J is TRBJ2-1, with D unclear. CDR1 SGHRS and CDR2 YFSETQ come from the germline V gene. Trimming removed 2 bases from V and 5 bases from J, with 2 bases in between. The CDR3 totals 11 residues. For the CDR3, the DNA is TGCGCCAGCAGCTTCGACAATGAGCAGTTCTTC. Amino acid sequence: CASSFDNEQFF. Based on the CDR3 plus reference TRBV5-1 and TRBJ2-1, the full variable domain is KAGVTQTPRYLIKTRGQQVTLSCSPISGHRSVSWYQQTPGQGLQFLFEYFSETQRNKGNFPGRFSGRQFSNSRSEMNVSTLELGDSALYLCASSFDNEQFFGPGTRLTVL.

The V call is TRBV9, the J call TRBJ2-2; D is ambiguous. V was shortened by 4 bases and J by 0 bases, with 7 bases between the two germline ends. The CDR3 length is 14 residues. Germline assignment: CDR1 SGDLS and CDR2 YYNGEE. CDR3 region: CASSKTSNTGELFF. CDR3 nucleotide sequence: TGTGCCAGCAGCAAGACTTCGAACACCGGGGAGCTGTTTTTT.

The CDR3 spells CASSKTDTLDSYEQYF. The DNA for the CDR3 is TGTGCCAGTAGTAAGACAGACACCCTGGACTCCTACGAGCAGTACTTC. The gene calls are TRBV19 and TRBJ2-7; tentative D call: TRBD1 (5 bases). CDR1 LNHDA and CDR2 SQIVND come from the germline V gene (reference sequence). The CDR3 is made up of 16 amino acids. V lost 4 bases and J lost 0, with 16 bases in between. The variable domain in full, with the rest retrieved from reference TRBV19 and TRBJ2-7, is DGGITQSPKYLFRKEGQNVTLSCEQNLNHDAMYWYRQDPGQGLRLIYYSQIVNDFQKGDIAEGYSVSREKKESFPLTVTSAQKNPTAFYLCASSKTDTLDSYEQYFGPGTRLTVT.

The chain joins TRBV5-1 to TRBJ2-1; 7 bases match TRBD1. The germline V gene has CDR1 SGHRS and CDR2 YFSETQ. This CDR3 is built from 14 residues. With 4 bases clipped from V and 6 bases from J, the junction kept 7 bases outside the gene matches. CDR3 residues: CASSATGVSNEQFF. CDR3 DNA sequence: TGCGCCAGCAGCGCCACAGGGGTTAGCAATGAGCAGTTCTTC.

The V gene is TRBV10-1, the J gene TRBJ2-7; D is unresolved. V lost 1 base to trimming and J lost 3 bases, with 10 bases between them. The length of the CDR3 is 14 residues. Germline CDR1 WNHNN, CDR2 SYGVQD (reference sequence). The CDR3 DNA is TGCGCCAGCAGTGAGTTAACCCAGATCTACGAGCAGTACTTC. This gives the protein CASSELTQIYEQYF.

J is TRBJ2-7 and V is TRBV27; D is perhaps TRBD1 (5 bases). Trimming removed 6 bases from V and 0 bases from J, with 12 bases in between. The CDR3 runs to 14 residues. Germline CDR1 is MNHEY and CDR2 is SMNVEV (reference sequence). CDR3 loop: CASRHAQVSYEQYF. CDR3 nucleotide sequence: TGTGCCAGCAGGCATGCACAGGTCTCCTACGAGCAGTACTTC.

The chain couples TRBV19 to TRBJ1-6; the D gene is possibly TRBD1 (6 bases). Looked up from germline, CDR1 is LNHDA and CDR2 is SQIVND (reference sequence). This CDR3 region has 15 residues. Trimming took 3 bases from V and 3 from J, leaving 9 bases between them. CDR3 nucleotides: TGTGCCAGTAGTATTGGACAGCACTATAATTCACCCCTCCACTTT. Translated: CASSIGQHYNSPLHF.

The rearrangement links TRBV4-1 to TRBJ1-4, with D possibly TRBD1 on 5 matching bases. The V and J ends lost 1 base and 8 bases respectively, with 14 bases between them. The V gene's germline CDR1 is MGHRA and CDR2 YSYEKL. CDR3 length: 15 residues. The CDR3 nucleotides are TGCGCCAGCAGCCAAGGACAGCTCCTCATGGAAAAACTGTTTTTT. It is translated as CASSQGQLLMEKLFF.

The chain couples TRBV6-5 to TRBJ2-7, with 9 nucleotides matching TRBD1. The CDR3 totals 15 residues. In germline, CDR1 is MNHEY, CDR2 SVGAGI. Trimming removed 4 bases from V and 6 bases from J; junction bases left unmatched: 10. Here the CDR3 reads CASSSNNRGLGEQYF. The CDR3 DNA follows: TGTGCCAGCAGTTCAAACAACAGGGGGCTGGGCGAGCAGTACTTC.

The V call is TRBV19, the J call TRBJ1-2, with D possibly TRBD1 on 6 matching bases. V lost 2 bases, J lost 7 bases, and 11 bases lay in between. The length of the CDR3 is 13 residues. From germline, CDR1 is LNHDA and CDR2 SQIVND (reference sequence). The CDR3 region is CASSINRALGYTF. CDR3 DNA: TGTGCCAGTAGTATAAACAGGGCCCTTGGCTACACCTTC.

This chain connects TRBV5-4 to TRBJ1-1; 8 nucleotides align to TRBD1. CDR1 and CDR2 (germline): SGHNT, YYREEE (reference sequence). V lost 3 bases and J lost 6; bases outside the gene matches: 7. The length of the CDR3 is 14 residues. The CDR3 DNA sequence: TGTGCCAGCAGCTCCAGGGGGCTTTTGGCTGAAGCTTTCTTT. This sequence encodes CASSSRGLLAEAFF. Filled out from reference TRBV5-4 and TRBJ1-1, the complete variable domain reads ETGVTQSPTHLIKTRGQQVTLRCSSQSGHNTVSWYQQALGQGPQFIFQYYREEENGRGNFPPRFSGLQFPNYSSELNVNALELDDSALYLCASSSRGLLAEAFFGQGTRLTVV.

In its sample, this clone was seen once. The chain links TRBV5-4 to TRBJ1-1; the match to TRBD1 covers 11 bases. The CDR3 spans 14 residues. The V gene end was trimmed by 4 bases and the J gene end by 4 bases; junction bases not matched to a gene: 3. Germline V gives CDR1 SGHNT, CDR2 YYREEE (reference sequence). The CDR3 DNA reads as TGTGCCAGCAGCACCGGGACAGGGGGCACTGAAGCTTTCTTT. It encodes CASSTGTGGTEAFF.

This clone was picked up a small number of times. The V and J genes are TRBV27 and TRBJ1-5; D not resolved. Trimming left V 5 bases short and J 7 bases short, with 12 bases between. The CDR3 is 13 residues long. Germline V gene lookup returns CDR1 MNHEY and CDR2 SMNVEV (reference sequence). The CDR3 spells CASSLTREQPQHF. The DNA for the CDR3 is TGTGCCAGCAGTCTCACGAGGGAACAGCCCCAGCATTTT.

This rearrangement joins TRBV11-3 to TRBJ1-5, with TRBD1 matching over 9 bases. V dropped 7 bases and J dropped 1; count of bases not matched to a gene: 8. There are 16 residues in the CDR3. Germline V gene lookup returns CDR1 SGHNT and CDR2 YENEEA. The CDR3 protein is CASNRLTGGSNQPQHF. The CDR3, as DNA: TGTGCCAGCAACCGATTGACAGGGGGGAGCAATCAGCCCCAGCATTTT. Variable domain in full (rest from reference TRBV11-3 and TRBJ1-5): EAGVVQSPRYKIIEKKQPVAFWCNPISGHNTLYWYLQNLGQGPELLIRYENEEAVDDSQLPKDRFSAERLKGVDSTLKIQPAELGDSAVYLCASNRLTGGSNQPQHFGDGTRLSIL.

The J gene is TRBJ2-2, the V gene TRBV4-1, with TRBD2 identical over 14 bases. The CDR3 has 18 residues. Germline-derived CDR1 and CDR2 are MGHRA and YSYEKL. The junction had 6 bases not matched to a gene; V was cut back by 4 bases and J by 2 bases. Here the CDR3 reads CASSLGTSGSPNTGELFF. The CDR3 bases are TGCGCCAGCAGCCTTGGGACTAGCGGGAGCCCTAACACCGGGGAGCTGTTTTTT.

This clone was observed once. The CDR3 DNA reads as TGCGCCAGCAGCCCAGGCATGAACACTGAAGCTTTCTTT. This sequence encodes CASSPGMNTEAFF. The V gene is TRBV5-1, the J gene TRBJ1-1; D is unclear. Trimming stripped 4 bases from V and 0 bases from J, with 7 bases between. Germline CDR1 is SGHRS and CDR2 is YFSETQ. The CDR3 consists of 13 residues.

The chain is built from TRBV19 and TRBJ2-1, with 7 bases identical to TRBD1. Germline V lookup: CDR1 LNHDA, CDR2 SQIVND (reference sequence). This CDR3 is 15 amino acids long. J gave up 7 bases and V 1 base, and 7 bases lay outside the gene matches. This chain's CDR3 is CASSIGTGTVNEQFF. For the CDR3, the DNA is TGTGCCAGTAGTATAGGGACAGGAACTGTGAATGAGCAGTTCTTC.

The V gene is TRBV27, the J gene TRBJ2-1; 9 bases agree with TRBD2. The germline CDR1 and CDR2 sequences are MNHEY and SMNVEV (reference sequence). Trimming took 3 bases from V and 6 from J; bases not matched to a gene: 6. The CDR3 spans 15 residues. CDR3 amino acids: CASSFGAGGLNEQFF. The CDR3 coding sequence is TGTGCCAGCAGTTTTGGAGCGGGAGGTCTCAATGAGCAGTTCTTC.

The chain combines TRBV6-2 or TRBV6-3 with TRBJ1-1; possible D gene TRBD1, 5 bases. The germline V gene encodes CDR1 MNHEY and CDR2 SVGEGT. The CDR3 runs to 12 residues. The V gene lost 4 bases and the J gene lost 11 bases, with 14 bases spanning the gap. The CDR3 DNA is TGTGCCAGCAGTTTGGACAACCTGAACGCTTTCTTT. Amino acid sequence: CASSLDNLNAFF.